These 32 T cell receptor beta chains originate from one sample sequenced in a study of T-cell reconstitution after alpha-beta-depleted transplantation in children. Unique molecular identifiers were incorporated into the prepared TCRbeta library. TCRdb passed the PCR reads through MiXCR, listing each CDR3 protein once. The data show about 610,000 distinct CDR3 sequences, with about 10% seen just once and approximately 4.1% held by the top ten. This specimen consisted of PBMCs from the stem cell graft donor, obtained from the stem cell graft. These receptors originate from a human donor who donated a stem cell graft to a child with acute myeloid leukemia.

In its sample, this clonotype was seen a few times. The chain uses TRBV28 and TRBJ2-1; 7 bases fit TRBD1. After removal of 6 bases from V and 7 bases from J, the junction contained 3 bases not matched to a gene. The length of the CDR3 is 12 residues. Germline-derived CDR1 and CDR2 are MDHEN and SYDVKM. CDR3 amino acids: CASRTQGNEQFF. Here the CDR3 DNA reads TGTGCCAGCAGAACACAGGGGAATGAGCAGTTCTTC.

The chain couples TRBV15 to TRBJ2-4; D might be TRBD1 or TRBD2, each matching 5 bases. Trimming pared 1 base from V and 0 bases from J, leaving 13 bases between. This CDR3 comprises 17 residues. The germline V gene has CDR1 LNHNV and CDR2 YYDKDF (reference sequence). Here the CDR3 reads CATSRGGAPLAKNIQYF. The DNA for the CDR3 is TGTGCCACCAGCAGAGGAGGGGCACCCTTAGCCAAAAACATTCAGTACTTC.

In DNA form, the CDR3 reads TGTGCCATCAGTGACGGCGGGAGGGAGACCCAGTACTTC. Protein sequence: CAISDGGRETQYF. The chain couples TRBV10-3 to TRBJ2-5, with 8 bases identical to TRBD2. From germline, CDR1 is ENHRY and CDR2 SYGVKD. V gave up 3 bases and J gave up 5 bases; unmatched junction bases: 2. This CDR3 is 13 amino acids long.

This clonotype has only a few counts. The chain recombines TRBV12-3 or TRBV12-4 with TRBJ2-1; possibly TRBD1 or TRBD2 for D (6 bases each). Trimming removed 7 bases from V and 2 bases from J, with 15 bases in between. This CDR3 is 15 amino acids long. The CDR3 is CASIREGGAYNEQFF. CDR3 coding DNA: TGTGCCAGCATCAGAGAGGGGGGTGCCTACAATGAGCAGTTCTTC.

The V and J genes are TRBV4-2 and TRBJ2-3, with 10 bases fitting TRBD2. Germline-derived CDR1 and CDR2 are LGHNA and YNFKEQ. The CDR3 spans 16 residues. J lost 7 bases, V lost 0 bases, and 7 bases had no gene match. CDR3 DNA: TGTGCCAGCAGCCAAGAATTGGCTAGCGGGAGCAATACGCAGTATTTT. It specifies CASSQELASGSNTQYF.

The J gene is TRBJ2-7, the V gene TRBV10-3; 13 bases agree with TRBD2. CDR3 size: 15 residues. Germline lookup yields CDR1 ENHRY and CDR2 SYGVKD. V dropped 6 bases and J dropped 6; count of bases not matched to a gene: 8. The CDR3 DNA is TGTGCCATCAGGACGGGACTAGCGGGATCAGGCGAGCAGTACTTC. This codes for CAIRTGLAGSGEQYF.

A few counts support this clonotype. This chain links TRBV5-5 with TRBJ1-1, with a possible D match to TRBD1 (5 bases). The CDR3 length is 15 residues. Trimming pared 4 bases from V and 5 bases from J, leaving 18 bases between. In germline, CDR1 is SGHKS, CDR2 YYEKEE (reference sequence). CDR3 DNA: TGTGCCAGCAGCCGCGGACACACTAGGGATACTGAAGCTTTCTTT. Translated: CASSRGHTRDTEAFF.

There are many counts of this clonotype. The chain joins TRBV20-1 to TRBJ1-1; 7 bases line up with TRBD1. The CDR3 spans 16 residues. V was clipped by 0 bases and J by 1 base; unmatched bases: 8. Germline V gene data show CDR1 as DFQATT and CDR2 as SNEGSKA (reference sequence). The CDR3, as DNA: TGCAGTGCTAGAGATAGGAGGGGGCTGGGGAACACTGAAGCTTTCTTT. This gives the protein CSARDRRGLGNTEAFF.

Ten or more counts support this clonotype. This chain uses TRBV5-1 with TRBJ2-1; no clear D gene. The CDR3 sequence is 13 residues long. CDR1 SGHRS and CDR2 YFSETQ come from the germline V gene. V was shortened by 4 bases and J by 6 bases, with 11 bases between the two germline ends. The CDR3 loop is CASSPEPGNEQFF. The DNA for the CDR3 is TGCGCCAGCAGCCCGGAACCGGGCAATGAGCAGTTCTTC. Supplemented by reference TRBV5-1 and TRBJ2-1, the full variable domain reads KAGVTQTPRYLIKTRGQQVTLSCSPISGHRSVSWYQQTPGQGLQFLFEYFSETQRNKGNFPGRFSGRQFSNSRSEMNVSTLELGDSALYLCASSPEPGNEQFFGPGTRLTVL.

This chain uses TRBV9 with TRBJ2-5; D possibly corresponds to TRBD2 (7 bases). V lost 0 bases, J lost 5 bases, and 11 bases lay in between. Germline V gene data show CDR1 as SGDLS and CDR2 as YYNGEE. The CDR3 runs 14 residues. The CDR3 nucleotides are TGTGCCAGCAGCGTAGGTGGGAGGGGGGAGACCCAGTACTTC. Encoded protein: CASSVGGRGETQYF.

This clonotype was found once. The chain couples TRBV20-1 to TRBJ2-7; the D gene could be TRBD1 or TRBD2 (5 bases each). Deletions cut 0 bases from V and 0 bases from J, with 9 bases between. CDR3 length: 14 residues. The V gene's germline CDR1 is DFQATT and CDR2 SNEGSKA (reference sequence). The CDR3 here is CSARDLRGSYEQYF. The CDR3 DNA follows: TGCAGTGCTAGAGACCTGAGGGGCTCCTACGAGCAGTACTTC.

This clonotype was observed a handful of times. The chain couples TRBV24-1 to TRBJ2-5; 8 positions match TRBD2. The V segment lost 4 bases and the J segment 4 bases; nucleotides outside the gene matches: 13. CDR3 size: 17 residues. Germline-derived CDR1 and CDR2 are KGHDR and SFDVKD. This CDR3 is CATSDSKTGRGGETQYF. The CDR3 bases are TGTGCCACCAGTGACTCGAAGACAGGACGGGGGGGAGAGACCCAGTACTTC.

This rearrangement joins TRBV29-1 to TRBJ2-7; maybe TRBD1 (5 bases). CDR3 length equals 13 residues. Deletions cut 3 bases from V and 3 bases from J, with 12 bases between. In germline, CDR1 is SQVTM, CDR2 ANQGSEA. CDR3 sequence (DNA): TGCAGCGTTGATGGTGACAGAGACTACGAGCAGTACTTC. Encoded protein: CSVDGDRDYEQYF.

This clonotype was counted many times. The V gene is TRBV9, the J gene TRBJ1-5; D is possibly TRBD1 (5 bases). CDR1 is SGDLS and CDR2 is YYNGEE in the germline V gene. This CDR3 is 15 amino acids long. Between the trimmed V and J ends, which lost 1 base and 1 base, there was a span of 9 bases. CDR3 protein: CASSVYGGSNQPQHF. The CDR3 nucleotides read TGTGCCAGCAGCGTATATGGGGGGAGCAATCAGCCCCAGCATTTT.

This clonotype occurred a few times. J is TRBJ1-3 and V is TRBV10-3, with a possible D match to TRBD1 (6 bases). The V gene's germline CDR1 is ENHRY and CDR2 SYGVKD. This CDR3 has 16 residues. V dropped 0 bases and J dropped 0 bases, with 9 bases sitting between them. CDR3 nucleotides: TGTGCCATCAGTGAGTCGGACAGATTCTCTGGAAACACCATATATTTT. Residues: CAISESDRFSGNTIYF.

This clonotype was counted at least ten times. The gene calls are TRBV4-2 and TRBJ2-3; 9 nucleotides line up with TRBD2. V lost 6 bases and J lost 6; bases outside the gene matches: 13. The CDR3 runs 16 residues. CDR1 is LGHNA, CDR2 YNFKEQ, per germline. CDR3 sequence: CASRSTRGRAGDTQYF. CDR3 bases: TGTGCCAGCAGATCTACCCGCGGGAGGGCCGGTGATACGCAGTATTTT.

This clonotype occurred many times. J is TRBJ2-3 and V is TRBV7-2; D gene unclear. Trimming shortened V by 2 bases and J by 1 base, and 7 bases separated the two germline ends. The CDR3 length is 14 residues. Germline lookup yields CDR1 SGHTA and CDR2 FQGNSA. The CDR3 here is CASSLSLGTDTQYF. The CDR3 DNA reads as TGTGCCAGCAGCTTATCGTTGGGCACAGATACGCAGTATTTT.

In its sample, this clonotype was seen a few times. V gene TRBV5-1 combines with J gene TRBJ2-2; D is ambiguous. V was trimmed by 0 bases and J by 4 bases, leaving 13 bases between them. The germline gives CDR1 SGHRS, CDR2 YFSETQ. This CDR3 contains 16 residues. CDR3 residues: CASSLDGYQGTGELFF. In nucleotides, the CDR3 is TGCGCCAGCAGCTTGGACGGCTACCAAGGCACCGGGGAGCTGTTTTTT.

This clonotype was recorded at least ten times. The chain carries TRBV4-3 and TRBJ1-5; D not certain. Germline V lookup: CDR1 LGHNA, CDR2 YSLEER. The V gene lost 1 base and the J gene lost 5 bases, with 12 bases spanning the gap. The CDR3 is 15 residues long. Here the CDR3 DNA reads TGCGCCAGCAGCCAAGGAGTACCTGGGGATCAGCCCCAGCATTTT. This encodes CASSQGVPGDQPQHF.

The chain combines TRBV6-2 or TRBV6-3 with TRBJ2-2; D is ambiguous. Trimming removed 6 bases at V and 7 bases at J, with 15 bases between. This CDR3 has 14 residues. Germline V gives CDR1 MNHEY, CDR2 SVGEGT. The CDR3 sequence: CASRSGRVGGELFF. CDR3 bases: TGTGCCAGCAGGTCCGGGCGCGTAGGCGGGGAGCTGTTTTTT.

The V gene is TRBV30, the J gene TRBJ2-1, with 10 nucleotides matching TRBD1. After removal of 0 bases from V and 6 bases from J, the junction contained 8 bases not matched to a gene. This CDR3 is built from 16 residues. The germline CDR1 and CDR2 sequences are GTSNPN and SVGIG (reference sequence). The CDR3 DNA follows: TGTGCCTGGAGTGTACGGGGGACAGGGGAACGCAATGAGCAGTTCTTC. Translating gives CAWSVRGTGERNEQFF.

This clonotype was observed a few times. The chain is built from TRBV2 and TRBJ2-5, with 9 bases lining up with TRBD2. Germline V gene data show CDR1 as SNHLY and CDR2 as FYNNEI. The CDR3 is 17 residues long. Germline trimming cut 3 bases from V and 5 bases from J; bases unmatched to any gene: 13. The CDR3 loop reads CASSDISAGGPGETQYF. CDR3 in DNA: TGTGCCAGCAGTGATATTTCCGCGGGAGGGCCTGGGGAGACCCAGTACTTC. The full variable domain, its missing parts supplied by reference TRBV2 and TRBJ2-5, is EPEVTQTPSHQVTQMGQEVILRCVPISNHLYFYWYRQILGQKVEFLVSFYNNEISEKSEIFDDQFSVERPDGSNFTLKIRSTKLEDSAMYFCASSDISAGGPGETQYFGPGTRLLVL.

The sample holds many counts of this clonotype. V is TRBV29-1 and J is TRBJ2-1; D is possibly TRBD1 (7 bases). The germline V and J ends were trimmed by 4 bases and 4 bases, with 14 bases remaining between them. Per the germline V gene, CDR1 is SQVTM and CDR2 is ANQGSEA. This CDR3 spans 14 amino acids. The CDR3 protein is CSVGGRGVYNEQFF. CDR3 DNA: TGCAGCGTTGGTGGCAGGGGGGTATACAATGAGCAGTTCTTC.

In its sample, this clonotype was seen many times. The chain couples TRBV29-1 to TRBJ2-2, with TRBD2 matching 12 bases. The CDR3 has 15 residues. The J segment lost 4 bases and the V segment lost 6 bases, leaving 6 bases of the junction unmatched. The V gene's germline CDR1 is SQVTM and CDR2 ANQGSEA. In DNA form, the CDR3 reads TGCAGCGTCTGGACTAGCGGGATGCGCACCGGGGAGCTGTTTTTT. This codes for CSVWTSGMRTGELFF.

CDR3 bases: TGCAGCGTTAAGGGGCCCCAAGAGACCCAGTACTTC. Protein product: CSVKGPQETQYF. The chain links TRBV29-1 to TRBJ2-5; D is perhaps TRBD1 (5 bases). Germline V gene lookup returns CDR1 SQVTM and CDR2 ANQGSEA. CDR3 length equals 12 residues. Trimming removed 5 bases at V and 1 base at J, with 8 bases between.

The chain employs TRBV7-9 and TRBJ2-7, with 7 bases identical to TRBD1. Germline CDR1 is SEHNR and CDR2 is FQNEAQ (reference sequence). The CDR3 runs 14 residues. V dropped 5 bases and J dropped 5; count of bases not matched to a gene: 9. CDR3 region: CASSHRDRHNEQYF. The CDR3 nucleotides read TGTGCCAGCAGCCACCGGGACAGACACAACGAGCAGTACTTC.

This clonotype was observed a handful of times. The chain is built from TRBV29-1 and TRBJ2-7; D is perhaps TRBD2 (5 bases). In germline, CDR1 is SQVTM, CDR2 ANQGSEA. The CDR3 runs to 16 residues. V lost 4 bases to trimming and J lost 6 bases, with 25 bases between them. The CDR3 reads CSVAPGGLQVRSEQYF. The CDR3 coding sequence is TGCAGCGTTGCCCCTGGAGGTCTACAAGTGAGGAGCGAGCAGTACTTC.

Many counts were recorded for this clonotype. The genes are TRBV20-1 and TRBJ1-1; D unresolved. Looked up from germline, CDR1 is DFQATT and CDR2 is SNEGSKA (reference sequence). Trimming stripped 1 base from V and 0 bases from J, with 9 bases between. The CDR3 length is 14 residues. The CDR3 nucleotides are TGCAGTGCTAGAGCCCCAGGAGTGAACACTGAAGCTTTCTTT. This sequence encodes CSARAPGVNTEAFF.

This clonotype showed up just a few times. The J gene is TRBJ2-7, the V gene TRBV7-3, with 9 nucleotides matching TRBD2. The V and J ends lost 5 bases and 4 bases, in that order; junction bases with no gene match: 9. The CDR3 is 15 amino acids. The germline gives CDR1 SGHTA, CDR2 FQGTGA. The CDR3 DNA reads TGTGCCAGCAGCCCCCAGGCGGGAGGGAGATACGAGCAGTACTTC. This encodes CASSPQAGGRYEQYF.

In this sample, this clonotype turned up a few times. This chain uses TRBV30 with TRBJ1-2; possibly TRBD1 for D (6 bases). This CDR3 is built from 14 residues. Trimming took off 3 bases at V and 5 bases at J, with 16 bases between the two ends. Germline V lookup: CDR1 GTSNPN, CDR2 SVGIG (reference sequence). DNA for the CDR3: TGTGCCTGGAGCCGGGACACGACATCTTATGGCTACACCTTC. This sequence encodes CAWSRDTTSYGYTF.

The table lists this clonotype with many counts. The chain recombines TRBV27 with TRBJ2-7; D is possibly TRBD1 (5 bases). Trimming shortened V by 3 bases and J by 1 base, and 10 bases separated the two germline ends. Per the germline V gene, CDR1 is MNHEY and CDR2 is SMNVEV (reference sequence). This CDR3 region has 14 residues. CDR3 nucleotide sequence: TGTGCCAGCAGTTTTAGGGGCGCGTCCTACGAGCAGTACTTC. This gives the protein CASSFRGASYEQYF.

V and J are TRBV20-1 and TRBJ1-6; D not certain. Germline V lookup: CDR1 DFQATT, CDR2 SNEGSKA (reference sequence). The CDR3 is 17 amino acids. Between the trimmed V and J ends, which lost 0 bases and 0 bases, there was a span of 12 bases. The CDR3, as DNA: TGCAGTGCTAGAGATTTGACGGTGAGCTCCTATAATTCACCCCTCCACTTT. Translated, it gives CSARDLTVSSYNSPLHF.